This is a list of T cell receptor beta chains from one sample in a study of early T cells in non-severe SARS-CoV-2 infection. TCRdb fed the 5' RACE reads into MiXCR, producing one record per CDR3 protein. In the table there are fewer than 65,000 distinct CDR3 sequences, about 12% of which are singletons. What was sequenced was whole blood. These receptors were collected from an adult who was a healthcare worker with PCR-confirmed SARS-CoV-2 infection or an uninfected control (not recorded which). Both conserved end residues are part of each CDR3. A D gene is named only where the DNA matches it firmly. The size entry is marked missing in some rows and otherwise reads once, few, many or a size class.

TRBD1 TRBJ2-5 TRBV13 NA CASSAQHRGILKTQYF TGTGCCAGCAGCGCCCAGCACAGGGGGATTCTAAAGACCCAGTACTTC
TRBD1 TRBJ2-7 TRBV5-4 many CASSPSSRDREQYF TGTGCCAGCAGCCCGAGCTCCCGGGACAGGGAGCAGTACTTC
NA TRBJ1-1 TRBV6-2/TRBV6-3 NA CASSYRSVTNTEAFF TGTGCCAGCAGTTACCGTTCGGTAACGAACACTGAAGCTTTCTTT
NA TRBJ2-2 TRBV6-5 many CASGWSGGHTGELFF TGTGCCAGCGGATGGTCAGGAGGGCACACCGGGGAGCTGTTTTTT
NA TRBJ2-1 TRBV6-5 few CASRGADSYNEQFF TGTGCCAGCAGGGGGGCAGACTCCTACAATGAGCAGTTCTTC
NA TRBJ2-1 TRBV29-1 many CNALGGSYNEQFF TGCAACGCGCTGGGGGGCTCCTACAATGAGCAGTTCTTC
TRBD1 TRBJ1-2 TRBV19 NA CASSNLLPGQGFHYGYTF TGTGCCAGTAGTAATCTTCTTCCGGGACAGGGATTCCATTATGGCTACACCTTC
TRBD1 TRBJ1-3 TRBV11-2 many CASSPTGGSGNTIYF TGTGCCAGCAGCCCAACAGGGGGGTCTGGAAACACCATATATTTT
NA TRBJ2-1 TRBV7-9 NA CASSLVRGEQFF TGTGCCAGCAGCTTAGTTAGGGGTGAGCAGTTCTTC
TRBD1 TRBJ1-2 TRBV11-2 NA CASRRPGQGPTKDYGYTF TGTGCCAGCAGGCGACCGGGACAGGGGCCTACTAAGGACTATGGCTACACCTTC
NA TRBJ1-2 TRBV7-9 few CASTRDVNYGYTF TGTGCCAGCACCCGCGATGTTAACTATGGCTACACCTTC
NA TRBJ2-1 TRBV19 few CASSGPLGPGNEQFF TGTGCCAGTAGTGGGCCCCTAGGGCCCGGCAATGAGCAGTTCTTC
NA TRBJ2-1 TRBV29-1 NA CSVERDFSSEQFF TGCAGCGTTGAGAGGGACTTCTCTAGTGAGCAGTTCTTC
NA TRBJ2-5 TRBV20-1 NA CSAATRGETQYF TGCAGTGCGGCTACCAGGGGAGAGACCCAGTACTTC
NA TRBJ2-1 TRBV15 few CATSRDGGYNEQFF TGTGCCACCAGCAGAGACGGAGGGTACAATGAGCAGTTCTTC
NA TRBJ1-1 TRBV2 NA CASNRQANTEAFF TGTGCCAGCAACCGACAGGCGAACACTGAAGCTTTCTTT
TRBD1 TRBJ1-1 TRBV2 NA CASTRQGSDWNTEAFF TGTGCCAGCACAAGACAGGGGTCGGACTGGAACACTGAAGCTTTCTTT
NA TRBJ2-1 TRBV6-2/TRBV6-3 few CASSYPTGGGRTAYNEQFF TGTGCCAGCAGTTACCCCACTGGGGGGGGCCGAACCGCCTACAATGAGCAGTTCTTC
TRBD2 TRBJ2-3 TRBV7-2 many CASSSRLAGGTDTQYF TGTGCCAGCAGCTCACGACTAGCGGGGGGCACAGATACGCAGTATTTT
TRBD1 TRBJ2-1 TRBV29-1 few CSVGTGPLSEQFF TGCAGCGTGGGGACAGGACCCCTCTCTGAGCAGTTCTTC
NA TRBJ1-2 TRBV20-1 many CSATRQLGGYYGYTF TGCAGTGCCACTCGTCAGTTAGGAGGGTACTATGGCTACACCTTC
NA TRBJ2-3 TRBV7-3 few CASSPGASTDTQYF TGTGCCAGCAGCCCCGGCGCTTCGACCGATACGCAGTATTTT
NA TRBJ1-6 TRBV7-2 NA CASSLSSVDKRSPLHF TGTGCCAGCAGCTTATCGTCCGTCGACAAACGTTCACCCCTCCACTTT
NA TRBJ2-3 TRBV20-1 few CSARSTVDTQYF TGCAGTGCTAGATCGACAGTAGATACGCAGTATTTT